This TCR beta chain was documented in a study of T cells in Graves' hyperthyroidism and ophthalmopathy. Study-level background: Blood was drawn when the patient was first diagnosed and still untreated.

CDR3 length: 11 residues. V lost 6 bases and J 6 bases, leaving 10 bases between the germline ends. The germline V gene has CDR1 SQVTM and CDR2 ANQGSEA. Amplified regions were TCR beta CDR3 sequences from RNA transcripts. The TCR CDR3 first-round RT-PCR relied on the HTBI primer set. TCRdb independently ran MiXCR on the multiplex PCR reads; one entry per CDR3 protein. The data hold hundreds of thousands of distinct CDR3 sequences, with about a sixth observed a single time. The sample taken for sequencing was blood. V usage is TRBV29-1 and J usage is TRBJ2-3; D is unclear. The sequence came from a woman younger than 30 with Graves' hyperthyroidism. The CDR3 nucleotides read TGCAGCGTCCAGGAGACGGATACGCAGTATTTT. Translating it yields CSVQETDTQYF.